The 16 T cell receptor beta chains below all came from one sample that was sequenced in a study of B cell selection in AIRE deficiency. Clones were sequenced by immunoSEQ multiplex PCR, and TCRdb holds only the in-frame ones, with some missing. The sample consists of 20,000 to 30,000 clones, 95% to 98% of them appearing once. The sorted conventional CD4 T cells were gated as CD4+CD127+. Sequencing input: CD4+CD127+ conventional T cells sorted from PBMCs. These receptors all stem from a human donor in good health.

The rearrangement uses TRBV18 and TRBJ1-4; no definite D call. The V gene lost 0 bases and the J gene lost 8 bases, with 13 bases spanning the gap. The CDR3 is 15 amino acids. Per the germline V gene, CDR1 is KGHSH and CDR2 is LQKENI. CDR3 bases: TGTGCCAGCTCACCACCAGACGGGCGAGGGGAAAAACTGTTTTTT. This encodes CASSPPDGRGEKLFF.

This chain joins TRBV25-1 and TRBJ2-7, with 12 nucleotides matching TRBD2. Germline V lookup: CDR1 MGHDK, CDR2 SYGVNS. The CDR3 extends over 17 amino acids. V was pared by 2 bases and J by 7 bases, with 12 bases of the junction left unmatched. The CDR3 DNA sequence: TGTGCCAGCAGTGAAACAAGGACTAGCGGGACCTACGGGGAGCAGTACTTC. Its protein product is CASSETRTSGTYGEQYF.

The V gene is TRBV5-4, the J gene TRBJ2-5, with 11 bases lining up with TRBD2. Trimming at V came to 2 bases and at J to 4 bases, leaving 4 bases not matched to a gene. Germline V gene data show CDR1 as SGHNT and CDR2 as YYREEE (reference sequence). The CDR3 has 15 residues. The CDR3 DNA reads TGTGCCAGCAGCTTTAGCGGGAGGGCCAGAGAGACCCAGTACTTC. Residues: CASSFSGRARETQYF. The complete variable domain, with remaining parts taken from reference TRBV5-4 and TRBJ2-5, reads ETGVTQSPTHLIKTRGQQVTLRCSSQSGHNTVSWYQQALGQGPQFIFQYYREEENGRGNFPPRFSGLQFPNYSSELNVNALELDDSALYLCASSFSGRARETQYFGPGTRLLVL.

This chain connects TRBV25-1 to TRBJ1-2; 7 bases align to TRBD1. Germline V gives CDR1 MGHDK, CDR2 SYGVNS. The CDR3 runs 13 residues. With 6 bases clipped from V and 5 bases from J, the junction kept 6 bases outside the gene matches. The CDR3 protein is CASSINRGYGYTF. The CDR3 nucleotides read TGTGCCAGCAGCATTAACAGGGGATATGGCTACACCTTC.

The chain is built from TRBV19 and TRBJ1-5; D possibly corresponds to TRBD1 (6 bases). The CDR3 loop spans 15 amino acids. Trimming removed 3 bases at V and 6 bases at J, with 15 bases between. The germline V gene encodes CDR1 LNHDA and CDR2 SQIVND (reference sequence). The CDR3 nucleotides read TGTGCCAGTAGTATGGGTTGGGGGGCGAGTCAGCCCCAGCATTTT. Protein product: CASSMGWGASQPQHF.

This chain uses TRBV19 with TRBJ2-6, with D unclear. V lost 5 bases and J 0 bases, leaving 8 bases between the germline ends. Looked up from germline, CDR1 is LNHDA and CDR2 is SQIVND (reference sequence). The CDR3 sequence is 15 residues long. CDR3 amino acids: CASSVLGSGANVLTF. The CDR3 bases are TGTGCCAGTAGTGTCCTTGGCTCTGGGGCCAACGTCCTGACTTTC.

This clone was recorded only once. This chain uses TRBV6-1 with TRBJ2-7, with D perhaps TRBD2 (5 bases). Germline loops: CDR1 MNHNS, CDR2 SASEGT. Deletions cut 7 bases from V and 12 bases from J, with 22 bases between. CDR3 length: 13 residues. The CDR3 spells CASTLEGRSLGYF. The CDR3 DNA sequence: TGTGCCAGCACCCTTGAGGGCAGGTCTTTGGGGTACTTC.

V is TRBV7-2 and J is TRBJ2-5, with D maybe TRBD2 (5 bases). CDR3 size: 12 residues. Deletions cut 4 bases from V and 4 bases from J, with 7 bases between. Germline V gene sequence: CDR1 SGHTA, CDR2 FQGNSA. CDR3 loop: CASSSRGETQYF. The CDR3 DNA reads TGTGCCAGCAGCTCCCGGGGAGAGACCCAGTACTTC.

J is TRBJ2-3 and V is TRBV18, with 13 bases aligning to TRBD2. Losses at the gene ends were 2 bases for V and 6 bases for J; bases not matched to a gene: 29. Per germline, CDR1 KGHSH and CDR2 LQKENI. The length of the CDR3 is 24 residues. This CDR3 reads CASSPSRDRGQGLAGVLRRDTQYF. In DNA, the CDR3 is TGTGCCAGCTCACCATCCCGGGACAGGGGACAAGGACTAGCGGGAGTCCTCCGGAGGGATACGCAGTATTTT.

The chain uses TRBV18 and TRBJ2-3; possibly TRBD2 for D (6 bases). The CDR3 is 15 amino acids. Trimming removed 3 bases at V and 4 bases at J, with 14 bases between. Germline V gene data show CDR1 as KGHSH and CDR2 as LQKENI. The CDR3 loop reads CASSPASVDPDTQYF. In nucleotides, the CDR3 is TGTGCCAGCTCACCGGCTAGCGTTGACCCAGATACGCAGTATTTT.

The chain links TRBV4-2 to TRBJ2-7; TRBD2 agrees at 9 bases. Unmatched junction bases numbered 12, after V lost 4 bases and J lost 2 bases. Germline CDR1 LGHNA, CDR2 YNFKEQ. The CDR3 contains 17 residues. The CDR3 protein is CASSLPGSGSGAYEQYF. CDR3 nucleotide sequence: TGTGCCAGCAGCCTGCCGGGTAGCGGGAGTGGGGCCTACGAGCAGTACTTC.

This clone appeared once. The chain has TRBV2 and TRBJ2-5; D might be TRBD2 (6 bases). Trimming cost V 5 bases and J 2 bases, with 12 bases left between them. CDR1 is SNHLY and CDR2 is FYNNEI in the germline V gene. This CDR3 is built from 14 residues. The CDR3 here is CASSSQEGQETQYF. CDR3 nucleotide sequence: TGTGCCAGCAGTTCCCAGGAGGGGCAAGAGACCCAGTACTTC.

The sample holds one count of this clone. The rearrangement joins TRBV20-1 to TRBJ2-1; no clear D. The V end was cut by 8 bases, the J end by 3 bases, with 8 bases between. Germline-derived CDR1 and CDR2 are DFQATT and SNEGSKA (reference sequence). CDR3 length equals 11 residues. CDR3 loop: CSLDVYNEQFF. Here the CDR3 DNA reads TGCAGTCTCGACGTCTACAATGAGCAGTTCTTC.

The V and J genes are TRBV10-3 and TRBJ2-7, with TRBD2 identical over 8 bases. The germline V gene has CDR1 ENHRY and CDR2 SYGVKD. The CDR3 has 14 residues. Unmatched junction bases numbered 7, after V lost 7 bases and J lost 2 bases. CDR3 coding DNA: TGTGCCATCACCGGGGTAGCGGGGACCTACGAGCAGTACTTC. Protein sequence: CAITGVAGTYEQYF.

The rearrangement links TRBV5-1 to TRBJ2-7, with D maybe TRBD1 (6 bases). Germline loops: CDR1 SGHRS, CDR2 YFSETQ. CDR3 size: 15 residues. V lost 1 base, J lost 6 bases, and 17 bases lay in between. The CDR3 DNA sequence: TGCGCCAGCAGCTTGATCGCAGGGGCTATCGGCGAGCAGTACTTC. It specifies CASSLIAGAIGEQYF. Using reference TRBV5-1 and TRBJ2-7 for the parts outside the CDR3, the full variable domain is KAGVTQTPRYLIKTRGQQVTLSCSPISGHRSVSWYQQTPGQGLQFLFEYFSETQRNKGNFPGRFSGRQFSNSRSEMNVSTLELGDSALYLCASSLIAGAIGEQYFGPGTRLTVT.

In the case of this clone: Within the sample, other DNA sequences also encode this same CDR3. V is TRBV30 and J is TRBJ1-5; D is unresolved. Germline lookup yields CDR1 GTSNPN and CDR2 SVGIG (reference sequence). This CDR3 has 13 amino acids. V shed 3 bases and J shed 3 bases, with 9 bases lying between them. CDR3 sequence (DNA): TGTGCCTGGAGGATTGGGTTCAATCAGCCCCAGCATTTT. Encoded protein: CAWRIGFNQPQHF.